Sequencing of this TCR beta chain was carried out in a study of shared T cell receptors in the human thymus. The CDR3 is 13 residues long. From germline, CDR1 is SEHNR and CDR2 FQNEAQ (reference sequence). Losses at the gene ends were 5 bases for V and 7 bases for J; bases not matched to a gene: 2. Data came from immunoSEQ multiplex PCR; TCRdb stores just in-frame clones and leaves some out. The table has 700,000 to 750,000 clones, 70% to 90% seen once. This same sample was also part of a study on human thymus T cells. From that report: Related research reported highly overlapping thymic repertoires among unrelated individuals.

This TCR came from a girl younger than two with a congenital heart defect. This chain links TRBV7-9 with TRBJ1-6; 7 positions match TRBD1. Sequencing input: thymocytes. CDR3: CASSGGQNSPLHF. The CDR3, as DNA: TGTGCCAGCAGCGGGGGACAGAATTCACCCCTCCACTTT.